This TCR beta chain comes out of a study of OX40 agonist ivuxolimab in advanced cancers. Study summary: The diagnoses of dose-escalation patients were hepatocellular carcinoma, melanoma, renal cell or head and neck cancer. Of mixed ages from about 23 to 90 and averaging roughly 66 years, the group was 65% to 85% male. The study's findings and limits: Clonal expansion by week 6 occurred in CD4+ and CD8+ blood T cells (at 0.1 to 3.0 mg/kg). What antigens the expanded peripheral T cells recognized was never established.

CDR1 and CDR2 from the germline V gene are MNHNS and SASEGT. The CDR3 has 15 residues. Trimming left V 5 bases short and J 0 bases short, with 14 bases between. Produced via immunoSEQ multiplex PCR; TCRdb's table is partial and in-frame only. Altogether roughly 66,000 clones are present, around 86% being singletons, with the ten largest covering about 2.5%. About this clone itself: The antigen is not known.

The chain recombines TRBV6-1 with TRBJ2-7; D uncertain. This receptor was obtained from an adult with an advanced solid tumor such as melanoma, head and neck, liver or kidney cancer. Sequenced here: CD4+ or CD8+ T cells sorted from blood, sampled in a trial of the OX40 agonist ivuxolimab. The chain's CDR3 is CASSNPRYGSYEQYF. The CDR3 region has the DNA TGTGCCAGCAGTAACCCCCGATACGGCTCCTACGAGCAGTACTTC.